Listed below are T cell receptor beta chains from one sample, sequenced in a study of shared clonotypes between healthy human individuals. The assay was immunoSEQ multiplex PCR, and TCRdb's table has in-frame clones only and misses some. In the table there are roughly 96,000 clones, less than 60% of which are singletons. Sequencing was performed on PBMCs. These receptors were taken from a woman aged 40 to 49 in good health. Some clones in this sample may be carry-over from other donors' samples. CDR3s include the opening cysteine and the closing phenylalanine or tryptophan. The D gene is left open where the match is weak. Clone sizes are given selectively: once, few, many, or a class where the clone is expanded.

>TRBD2|TRBV27|TRBJ2-7|-
TGTGCCAGCAGTTACACGGCTAGCGGGAGCTCCTACGAGCAGTACTTC
CASSYTASGSSYEQYF
>-|TRBV30|TRBJ2-5|many
TGTGCCTGGAGTATGGGGAAGTACCAAGAGACCCAGTACTTC
CAWSMGKYQETQYF
>-|TRBV5-1|TRBJ2-1|-
TGCGCCAGCAGCCACGGGACGGCTTACAATGAGCAGTTCTTC
CASSHGTAYNEQFF
>TRBD2|TRBV6-6|TRBJ2-7|few
TGTGCCAGCAGTCGGACTAGCTGGGAGCAGTACTTC
CASSRTSWEQYF
>-|TRBV28|TRBJ1-3|-
TGTGCCAGCAGTTTCGACAGGTTCGGAAACACCATATATTTT
CASSFDRFGNTIYF
>TRBD1|TRBV30|TRBJ1-6|many
TGTGCCGCCCGGGACAGAGAAAATTCACCCCTCCACTTT
CAARDRENSPLHF
>-|TRBV7-9|TRBJ2-3|-
TGTGCCAAAAGTGGGCTCCGAGAGTGGGCAGATACGCAGTATTTT
CAKSGLREWADTQYF
>-|TRBV18|TRBJ1-4|-
TGTGCCAGCTCGCCGAATACAGGAACTAATGAAAAACTGTTTTTT
CASSPNTGTNEKLFF
>-|TRBV6-1|TRBJ2-7|-
TGTGCCAGCAGTGAAGGGGGCGATTCCTACGAGCAGTACTTC
CASSEGGDSYEQYF
>-|TRBV12-2|TRBJ2-1|-
TGTGCAAGTCGCTTAGCTCTGACAGGTGGTGAGCAGTTCTTC
CASRLALTGGEQFF
>-|TRBV5-5|TRBJ2-7|many
TGTGCCAGCAGCGCCGGGCTGCGGACAGTAAGCTCCTACGAGCAGTACTTC
CASSAGLRTVSSYEQYF
>-|TRBV5-1|TRBJ2-3|-
TGCGCCAGCAGTCACCAGCGGCTTAGCTCACCTAGCACAGATACGCAGTATTTT
CASSHQRLSSPSTDTQYF
>-|TRBV28|TRBJ1-4|-
TGTGCCAGCAGTTTTACAGGAAACCTTAATGAAAAACTGTTTTTT
CASSFTGNLNEKLFF
>-|TRBV30|TRBJ1-1|few
TGTGCCTGGAAGCCCCGGAACACTGAAGCTTTCTTT
CAWKPRNTEAFF
>-|TRBV10-3|TRBJ2-3|-
TGTGCTCATCAGGCGGGGCTCACAGATACGCAGTATTTT
CAHQAGLTDTQYF
>-|TRBV19|TRBJ2-3|many
TGTGCCGCAAAAGGGGCGGTGGGTACAGATACGCAGTATTTT
CAAKGAVGTDTQYF
>TRBD2|TRBV7-9|TRBJ2-5|-
TGTGCCAGCAGCCGACTAGCGGGCTCGGAGACCCAGTACTTC
CASSRLAGSETQYF
>-|TRBV28|TRBJ2-7|-
TGTGCCAGCAGTTCGAACTCCTACGAGCAGTACTTC
CASSSNSYEQYF
>TRBD1|TRBV28|TRBJ2-2|-
TGTGCCAGCAGTTTAAACAGGGGAGTCGGGGAGCTGTTTTTT
CASSLNRGVGELFF
>-|TRBV10-1|TRBJ2-7|-
TGCGCCAGCAGACCGGGACAAGATTACGAGCAGTACTTC
CASRPGQDYEQYF
>TRBD1|TRBV4-3|TRBJ2-5|-
TGCGCCAGCAGCCGGTTAGGGGACAGGGCCTATGAGCAGTACTTC
CASSRLGDRAYEQYF
>-|TRBV7-1|TRBJ2-7|-
TGTGCCAGCAGCTCCCCCCGGGGGACAGCTATCTACGAGCAGTACTTC
CASSSPRGTAIYEQYF
>-|TRBV30|TRBJ2-7|once
TGTGCCTGGAGTGGGACTACCTTTAACGAGCAGTACTTC
CAWSGTTFNEQYF
>TRBD1|TRBV5-1|TRBJ2-7|-
TGCGCCAGCAGCGGACAGGGGAGCGAGCAGTACTTC
CASSGQGSEQYF
>TRBD1|TRBV25-1|TRBJ1-3|-
TGTGCCAGCAGTGACCCGACAGGGAGTGGAAACACCATATATTTT
CASSDPTGSGNTIYF
>TRBD2|TRBV4-1|TRBJ2-7|few
TGCGCCAGCAGCCAAGGACTAGCGGGCAAGTCCTACGAGCAGTACTTC
CASSQGLAGKSYEQYF
>-|TRBV28|TRBJ1-2|few
TGTGCCAGCAGCCTCAGCCGGGCGAGAGGCTACACCTTC
CASSLSRARGYTF
>TRBD2|TRBV5-1|TRBJ2-1|-
TGCGCCAGCAGCTCCGGACTAGCAGGCGAGCAGTTCTTC
CASSSGLAGEQFF
>TRBD1|TRBV29-1|TRBJ2-2|-
TGCAGCGTTGAAACAACGCGGGACAGGACGAACACCGGGGAGCTGTTTTTT
CSVETTRDRTNTGELFF
>-|TRBV2|TRBJ1-2|-
TGTGCCAGCAGTGAGGGACAAGGAGTCTATGGCTACACCTTC
CASSEGQGVYGYTF
>TRBD1|TRBV30|TRBJ1-1|many
TGTGCCTGGAGTACGGGACAGGTCGGTGCTTTCTTT
CAWSTGQVGAFF
>-|TRBV27|TRBJ2-7|-
TGTGCCAGCAGCGCAACAGAGACTACAAACTACGAGCAGTACTTC
CASSATETTNYEQYF